This T cell receptor (beta chain) derives from a study of cytomegalovirus exposure and HLA in healthy donors. The CDR3 covers 15 residues. Germline loops: CDR1 MDHEN, CDR2 SYDVKM. V was shortened by 1 base and J by 6 bases, with 14 bases between the two germline ends. A multiplex PCR was run with 60 Vbeta primers and 13 Jbeta primers. Sequenced by immunoSEQ multiplex PCR; TCRdb stores in-frame clones only, minus some. The sample has 99,000 or so clones, more than 65% seen once. The chain is built from TRBV28 and TRBJ2-3; perhaps TRBD1 as D (6 bases). Source material: PBMCs. The sequence was collected from a man between 35 and 55 years old in good health and CMV-seropositive. The CDR3 protein is CASSLSGVKMDTQYF. The CDR3 region has the DNA TGTGCCAGCAGTTTATCAGGGGTGAAAATGGATACGCAGTATTTT.